Only one count was recorded for the clone carrying this T cell receptor (beta chain). V lost 5 bases to trimming and J lost 2 bases; unmatched junction nucleotides: 2. This CDR3 is built from 13 residues. From germline, CDR1 is SNHLY and CDR2 FYNNEI. The data are from a study of T cell changes during pregnancy in multiple sclerosis. The protocol was immunoSEQ multiplex PCR, while the TCRdb copy is restricted to in-frame clones and leaves out a portion. Of fewer than 90,000 clones in the sample, roughly 89% were seen once. This chain links TRBV2 with TRBJ1-2, with 7 bases lining up with TRBD1. The source of this sequence is a female donor with multiple sclerosis, enrolled in a pregnancy study. The input for sequencing was peripheral blood, taken in the second trimester of pregnancy. Here the CDR3 reads CASSLGQNYGYTF. CDR3 sequence (DNA): TGTGCCAGCAGTCTGGGACAGAACTATGGCTACACCTTC. Together with reference TRBV2 and TRBJ1-2, the CDR3 gives the full variable domain: EPEVTQTPSHQVTQMGQEVILRCVPISNHLYFYWYRQILGQKVEFLVSFYNNEISEKSEIFDDQFSVERPDGSNFTLKIRSTKLEDSAMYFCASSLGQNYGYTFGSGTRLTVV.